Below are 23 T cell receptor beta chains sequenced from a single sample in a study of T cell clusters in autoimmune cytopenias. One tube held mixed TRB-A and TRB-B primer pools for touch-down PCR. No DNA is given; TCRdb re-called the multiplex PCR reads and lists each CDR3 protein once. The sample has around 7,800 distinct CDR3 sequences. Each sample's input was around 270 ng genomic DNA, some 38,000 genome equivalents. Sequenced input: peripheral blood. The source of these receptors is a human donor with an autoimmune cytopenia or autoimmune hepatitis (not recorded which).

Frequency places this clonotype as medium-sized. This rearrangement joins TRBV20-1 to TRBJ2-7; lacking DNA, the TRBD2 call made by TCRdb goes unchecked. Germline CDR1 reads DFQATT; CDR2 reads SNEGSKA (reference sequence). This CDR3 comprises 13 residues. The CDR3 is CSAAGDYTYEQYF.

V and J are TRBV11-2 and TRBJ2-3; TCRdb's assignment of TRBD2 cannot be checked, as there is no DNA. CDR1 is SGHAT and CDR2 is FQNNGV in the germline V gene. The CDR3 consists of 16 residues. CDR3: CASSLHPLAASDTQYF.

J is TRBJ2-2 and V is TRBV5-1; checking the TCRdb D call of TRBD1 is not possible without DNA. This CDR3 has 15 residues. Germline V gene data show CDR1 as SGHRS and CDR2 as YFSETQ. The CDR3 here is CASSARTGNTGELFF. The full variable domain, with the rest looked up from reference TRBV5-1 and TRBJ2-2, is KAGVTQTPRYLIKTRGQQVTLSCSPISGHRSVSWYQQTPGQGLQFLFEYFSETQRNKGNFPGRFSGRQFSNSRSEMNVSTLELGDSALYLCASSARTGNTGELFFGEGSRLTVL.

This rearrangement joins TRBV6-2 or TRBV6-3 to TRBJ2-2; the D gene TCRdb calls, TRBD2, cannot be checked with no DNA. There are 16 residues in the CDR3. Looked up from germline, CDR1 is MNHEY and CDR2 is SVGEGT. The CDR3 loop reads CASSTPGGQNTGELFF.

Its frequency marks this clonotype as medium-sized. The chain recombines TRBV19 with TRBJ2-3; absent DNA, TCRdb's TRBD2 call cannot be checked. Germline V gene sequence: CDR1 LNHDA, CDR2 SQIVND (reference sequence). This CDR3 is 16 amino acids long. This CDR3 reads CASSQRTSGITDTQYF. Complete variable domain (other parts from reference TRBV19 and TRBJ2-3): DGGITQSPKYLFRKEGQNVTLSCEQNLNHDAMYWYRQDPGQGLRLIYYSQIVNDFQKGDIAEGYSVSREKKESFPLTVTSAQKNPTAFYLCASSQRTSGITDTQYFGPGTRLTVL.

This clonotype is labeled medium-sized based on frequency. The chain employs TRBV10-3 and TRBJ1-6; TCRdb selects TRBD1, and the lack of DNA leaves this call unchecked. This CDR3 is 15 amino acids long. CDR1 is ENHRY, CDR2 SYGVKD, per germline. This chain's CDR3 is CAISEGGQGRTPLHF.

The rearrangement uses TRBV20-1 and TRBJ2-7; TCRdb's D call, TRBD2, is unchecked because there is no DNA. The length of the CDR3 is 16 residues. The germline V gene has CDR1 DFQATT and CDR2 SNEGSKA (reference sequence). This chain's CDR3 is CSARLLAGAGSYEQYF.

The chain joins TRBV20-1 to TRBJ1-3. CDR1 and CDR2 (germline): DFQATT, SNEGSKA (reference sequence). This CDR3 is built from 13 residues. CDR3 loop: CSAETGSGNTIYF.

The CDR3 reads CASSATSGSLYEQYF. The gene calls are TRBV5-4 and TRBJ2-7; TCRdb proposes TRBD2, but this gene call is untestable without DNA. This CDR3 comprises 15 residues. Germline V gives CDR1 SGHNT, CDR2 YYREEE (reference sequence).

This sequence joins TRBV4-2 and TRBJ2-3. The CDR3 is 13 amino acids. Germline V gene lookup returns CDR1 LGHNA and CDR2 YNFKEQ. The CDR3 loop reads CASSQESSDTQYF.

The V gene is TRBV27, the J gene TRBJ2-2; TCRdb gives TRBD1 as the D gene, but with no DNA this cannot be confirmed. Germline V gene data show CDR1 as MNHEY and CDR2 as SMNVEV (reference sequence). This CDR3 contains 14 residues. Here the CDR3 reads CASSLADRGRELFF.

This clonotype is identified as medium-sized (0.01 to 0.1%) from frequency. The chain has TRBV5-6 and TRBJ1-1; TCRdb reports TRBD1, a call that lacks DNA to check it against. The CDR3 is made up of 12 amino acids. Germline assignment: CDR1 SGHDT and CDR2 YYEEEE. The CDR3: CASSLRGTEAFF.

CDR3 region: CASSFDRGGDLSNQPQHF. V is TRBV5-4 and J is TRBJ1-5. Germline values: CDR1 SGHNT, CDR2 YYREEE (reference sequence). The CDR3 consists of 18 residues.

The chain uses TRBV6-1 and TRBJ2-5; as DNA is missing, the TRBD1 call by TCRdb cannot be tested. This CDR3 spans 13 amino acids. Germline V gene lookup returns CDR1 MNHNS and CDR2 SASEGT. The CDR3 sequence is CASTSGTGLSQYF.

CDR3 sequence: CATVDGSFHNEQFF. V and J are TRBV10-3 and TRBJ2-1; TCRdb names TRBD2, which stays unverified in the absence of DNA. The CDR3 has 14 amino acids. CDR1 ENHRY and CDR2 SYGVKD come from the germline V gene.

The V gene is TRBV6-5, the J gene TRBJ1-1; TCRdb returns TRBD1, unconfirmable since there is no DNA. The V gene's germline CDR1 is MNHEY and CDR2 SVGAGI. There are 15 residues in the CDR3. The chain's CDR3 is CASTPTGGLNTEAFF.

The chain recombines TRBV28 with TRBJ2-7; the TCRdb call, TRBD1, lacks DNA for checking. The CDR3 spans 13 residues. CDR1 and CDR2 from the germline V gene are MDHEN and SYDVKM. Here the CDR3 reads CASSLASIGGEYF.

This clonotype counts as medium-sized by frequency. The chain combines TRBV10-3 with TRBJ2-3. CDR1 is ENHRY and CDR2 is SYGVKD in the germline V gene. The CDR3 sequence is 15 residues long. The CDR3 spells CAISESDLGTDTQYF.

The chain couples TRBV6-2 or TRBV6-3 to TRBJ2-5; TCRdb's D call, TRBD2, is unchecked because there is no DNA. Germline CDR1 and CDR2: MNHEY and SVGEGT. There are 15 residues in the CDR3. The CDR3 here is CASSWASGSVKTQYF.

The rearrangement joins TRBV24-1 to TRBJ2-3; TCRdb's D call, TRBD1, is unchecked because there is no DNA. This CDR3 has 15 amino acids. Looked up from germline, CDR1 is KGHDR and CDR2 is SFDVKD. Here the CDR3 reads CATSGRGFGTDTQYF.

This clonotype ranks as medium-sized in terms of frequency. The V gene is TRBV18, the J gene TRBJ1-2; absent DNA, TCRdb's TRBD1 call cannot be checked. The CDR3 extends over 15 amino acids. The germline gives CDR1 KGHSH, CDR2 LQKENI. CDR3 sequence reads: CASSPGTSTNYGYTF.

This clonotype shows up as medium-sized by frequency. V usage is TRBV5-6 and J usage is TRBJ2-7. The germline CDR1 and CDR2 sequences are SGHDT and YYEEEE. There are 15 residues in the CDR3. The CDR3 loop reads CASSLRRYSTYEQYF.

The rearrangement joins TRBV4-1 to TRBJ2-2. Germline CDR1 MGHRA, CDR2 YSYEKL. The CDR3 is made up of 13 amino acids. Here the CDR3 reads CASSTHNTGELFF.